Given below is one T cell receptor (beta chain) in context. Antigen unknown. Germline V gene data show CDR1 as MGHRA and CDR2 as YSYEKL. The germline V and J ends were trimmed by 1 base and 0 bases, with 13 bases remaining between them. This CDR3 is 16 amino acids long. The data belong to a study of shared clonotypes between healthy human individuals. Profiling relied on immunoSEQ multiplex PCR, and the TCRdb table lists in-frame clones only, not all of them. The top ten hold approximately 0.44% of the sample, which has approximately 1,500,000 clones, 98% seen once. Whole-study results and caveats: Larger estimated richness was generally seen in naive subsets than in memory subsets.

The chain joins TRBV4-1 to TRBJ2-7; tentative D call: TRBD1 (5 bases). The material sequenced was naive CD4+ T cells sorted from blood. As for subset: CD45RA+ positively selected. The source of this sequence is a man younger than 40 in good health. CDR3 loop: CASSQVQGISSYEQYF. CDR3 in DNA: TGCGCCAGCAGCCAAGTTCAGGGAATTTCCTCCTACGAGCAGTACTTC.